The rows below give T cell receptor beta chains drawn from one sample of a study of Graves' ophthalmopathy and Graves' hyperthyroidism. MiXCR was run by TCRdb on the multiplex PCR reads, yielding one entry per CDR3 protein. The sample contains more than 300,000 distinct CDR3 sequences, 17% of which appear only once. Sequenced material: peripheral blood. Receptors originate from an adult woman with stable Graves' hyperthyroidism. Both conserved end residues are part of each CDR3. A D gene is named only where the DNA matches it firmly. A clone size is listed for some rows: how often the clone was seen (once, few, many), or a class if it is expanded.

TGTGCCAGCAGCCAAGACAGGGTCGGTGGAAACACCATATATTTT	CASSQDRVGGNTIYF	few	TRBV3-1	.	TRBJ1-3
TGTGCCAGCAGTTACAGGGACGAGCAGTACTTC	CASSYRDEQYF	many	TRBV6-5	.	TRBJ2-7
TGTGCCAGTAGTAACCCCCCCGCTTCCACCGGGGAGCTGTTTTTT	CASSNPPASTGELFF	few	TRBV19	.	TRBJ2-2
TGTGCCGGCAGTAACACGGTGACCCAGTACTTC	CAGSNTVTQYF	many	TRBV28	.	TRBJ2-5
TGTGCCAGCAGCCAAGATCGACAGACTGGAAACACCATATATTTT	CASSQDRQTGNTIYF	.	TRBV4-2	.	TRBJ1-3
TGTGCCAGCAGGCAAACAGGGACTCCCCGCTATGGCTACACCTTC	CASRQTGTPRYGYTF	many	TRBV12-3/TRBV12-4	.	TRBJ1-2
TGTGCCACCCGACTTGGAGGGGAGAACACTGAAGCTTTCTTT	CATRLGGENTEAFF	many	TRBV12-3/TRBV12-4	.	TRBJ1-1
TGTGCCAGCAGCTTCGACAGGGGGCAAGGTGGCACAGATACGCAGTATTTT	CASSFDRGQGGTDTQYF	few	TRBV11-2	TRBD1	TRBJ2-3
TGCGCCAGCAGCGCACTAGGGTCATACGAGCAGTACTTC	CASSALGSYEQYF	many	TRBV5-1	.	TRBJ2-7
TGTGCCAGCAGTTCTACTACAGGGATCCAGCCCCAGCATTTT	CASSSTTGIQPQHF	many	TRBV28	.	TRBJ1-5
TGTGCCACCAGCAGAGGAGGGAGCGAGACCCAGTACTTC	CATSRGGSETQYF	many	TRBV15	.	TRBJ2-5
TGTGCCACCAGTGATGCCCGACAGGGGAACACCGGGGAGCTGTTTTTT	CATSDARQGNTGELFF	few	TRBV24-1	TRBD1	TRBJ2-2
TGTGCCAGCTCACCCAAAGACGGCAACCCGCAGCCCCAGCATTTT	CASSPKDGNPQPQHF	.	TRBV18	.	TRBJ1-5
TGTGCCAGTAGCGGACAGGCCTCCTACGAGCAGTACTTC	CASSGQASYEQYF	many	TRBV19	TRBD1	TRBJ2-7
TGCAGTGCTAGAGTCCCCGGGGAGCTGTTTTTT	CSARVPGELFF	few	TRBV20-1	.	TRBJ2-2
TGTGCCAGCAGCTTAGCGTGGACTGGTAATGAGCAGTTCTTC	CASSLAWTGNEQFF	many	TRBV7-8	.	TRBJ2-1
TGTGCCAGCAGTTCCTACTCGGGACGGAGCTCTGGGGCCAACGTCCTGACTTTC	CASSSYSGRSSGANVLTF	many	TRBV6-2/TRBV6-3	.	TRBJ2-6
TGTGCCAGTAGTATGGACAGAGCTGAAGCTTTCTTT	CASSMDRAEAFF	.	TRBV19	.	TRBJ1-1
TGTGCCAGCAGTTTAAGACCGGGACAGTCCTATGGCTACACCTTC	CASSLRPGQSYGYTF	many	TRBV28	TRBD1	TRBJ1-2
TGTGCCAGCACCGGGACAGGGAATTCACCCCTCCACTTT	CASTGTGNSPLHF	many	TRBV6-1	TRBD1	TRBJ1-6